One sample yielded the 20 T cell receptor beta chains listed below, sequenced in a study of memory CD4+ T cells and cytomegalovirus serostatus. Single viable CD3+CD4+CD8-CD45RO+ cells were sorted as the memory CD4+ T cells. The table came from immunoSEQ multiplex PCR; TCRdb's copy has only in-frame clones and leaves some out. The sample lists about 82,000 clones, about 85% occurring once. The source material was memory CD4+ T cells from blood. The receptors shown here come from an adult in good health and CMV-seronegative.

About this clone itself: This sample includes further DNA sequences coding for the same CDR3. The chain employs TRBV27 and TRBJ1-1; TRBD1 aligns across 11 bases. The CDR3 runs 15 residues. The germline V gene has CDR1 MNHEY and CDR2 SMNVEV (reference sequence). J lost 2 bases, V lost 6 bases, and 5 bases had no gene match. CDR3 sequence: CASSGQGAQNTEAFF. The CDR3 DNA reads TGTGCCAGCAGCGGACAGGGGGCGCAAAACACTGAAGCTTTCTTT.

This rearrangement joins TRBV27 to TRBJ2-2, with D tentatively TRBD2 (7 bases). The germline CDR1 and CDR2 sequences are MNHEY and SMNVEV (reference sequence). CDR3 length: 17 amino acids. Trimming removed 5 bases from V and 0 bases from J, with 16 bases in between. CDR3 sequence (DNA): TGTGCCAGCAGTCCCCGTGGGGGGGGCACGAACACCGGGGAGCTGTTTTTT. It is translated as CASSPRGGGTNTGELFF.

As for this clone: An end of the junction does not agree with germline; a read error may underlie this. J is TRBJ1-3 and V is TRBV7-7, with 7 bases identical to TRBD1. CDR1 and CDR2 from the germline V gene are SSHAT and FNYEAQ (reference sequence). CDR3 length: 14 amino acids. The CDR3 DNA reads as TGTGCTAGCAGCCCCGGGACAGCTGGAAACACCATATATTTT. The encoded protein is CASSPGTAGNTIYF. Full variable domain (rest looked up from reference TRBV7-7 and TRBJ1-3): GAGVSQSPRYKVTKRGQDVTLRCDPISSHATLYWYQQALGQGPEFLTYFNYEAQPDKSGLPSDRFSAERPEGSISTLTIQRTEQRDSAMYRCASSPGTAGNTIYFGEGSWLTVV.

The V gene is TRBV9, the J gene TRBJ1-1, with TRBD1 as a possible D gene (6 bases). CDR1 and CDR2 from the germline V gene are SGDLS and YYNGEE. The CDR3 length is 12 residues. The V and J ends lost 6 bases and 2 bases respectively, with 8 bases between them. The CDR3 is CASTGDNTEAFF. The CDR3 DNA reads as TGTGCCAGCACAGGGGATAACACTGAAGCTTTCTTT.

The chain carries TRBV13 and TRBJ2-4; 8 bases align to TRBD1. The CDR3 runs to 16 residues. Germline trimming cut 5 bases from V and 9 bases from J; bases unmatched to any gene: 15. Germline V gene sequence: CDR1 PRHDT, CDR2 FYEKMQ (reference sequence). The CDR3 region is CASSPYDAGGRSIQYF. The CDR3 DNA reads TGTGCCAGCAGCCCTTACGATGCAGGGGGCCGGAGCATTCAGTACTTC.

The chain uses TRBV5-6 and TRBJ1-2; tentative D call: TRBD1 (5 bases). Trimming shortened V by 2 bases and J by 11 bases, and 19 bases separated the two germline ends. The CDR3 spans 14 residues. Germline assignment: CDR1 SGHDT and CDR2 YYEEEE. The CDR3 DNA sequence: TGTGCCAGCAGCTTAGTAATGGGACCCTCAGGGTACACCTTC. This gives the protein CASSLVMGPSGYTF. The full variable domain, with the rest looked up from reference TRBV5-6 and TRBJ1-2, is DAGVTQSPTHLIKTRGQQVTLRCSPKSGHDTVSWYQQALGQGPQFIFQYYEEEERQRGNFPDRFSGHQFPNYSSELNVNALLLGDSALYLCASSLVMGPSGYTFGSGTRLTVV.

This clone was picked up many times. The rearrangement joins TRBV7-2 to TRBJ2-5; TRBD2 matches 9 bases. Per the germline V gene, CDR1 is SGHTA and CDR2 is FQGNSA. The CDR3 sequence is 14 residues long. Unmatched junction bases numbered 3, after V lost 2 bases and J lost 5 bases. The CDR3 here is CASSLLAGRETQYF. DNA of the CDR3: TGTGCCAGCAGCTTACTAGCGGGGAGGGAGACCCAGTACTTC.

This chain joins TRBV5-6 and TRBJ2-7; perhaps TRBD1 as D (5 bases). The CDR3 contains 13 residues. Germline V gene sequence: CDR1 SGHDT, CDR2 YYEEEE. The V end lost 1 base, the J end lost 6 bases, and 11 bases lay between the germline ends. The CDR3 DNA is TGTGCCAGCAGCTTGTGGGGCAGGCGCGAGCAGTACTTC. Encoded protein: CASSLWGRREQYF.

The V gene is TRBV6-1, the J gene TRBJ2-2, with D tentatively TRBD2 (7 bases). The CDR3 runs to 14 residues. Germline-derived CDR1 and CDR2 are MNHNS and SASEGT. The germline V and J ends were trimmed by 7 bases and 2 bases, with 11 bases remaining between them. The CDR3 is CASTTGGNTGELFF. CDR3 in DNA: TGTGCCAGCACCACGGGGGGCAACACCGGGGAGCTGTTTTTT.

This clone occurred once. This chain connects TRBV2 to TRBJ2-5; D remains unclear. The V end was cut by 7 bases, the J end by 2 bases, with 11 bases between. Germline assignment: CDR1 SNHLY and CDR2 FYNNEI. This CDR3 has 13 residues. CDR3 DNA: TGTGCCAGCACCCATCGGCAACAAGAGACCCAGTACTTC. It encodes CASTHRQQETQYF.

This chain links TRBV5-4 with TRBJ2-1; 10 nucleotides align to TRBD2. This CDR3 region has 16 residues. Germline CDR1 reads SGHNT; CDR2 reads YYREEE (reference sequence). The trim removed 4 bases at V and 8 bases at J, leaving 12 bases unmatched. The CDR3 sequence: CASSPGGAGGSYEQFF. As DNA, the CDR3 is TGTGCCAGCAGCCCCGGTGGAGCGGGGGGGTCTTATGAGCAGTTCTTC.

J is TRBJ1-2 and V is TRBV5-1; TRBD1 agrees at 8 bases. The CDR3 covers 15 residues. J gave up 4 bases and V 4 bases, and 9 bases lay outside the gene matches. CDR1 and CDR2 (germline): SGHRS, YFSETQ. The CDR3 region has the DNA TGCGCCAGCAGCCGGAGTCCACAGGGGGGCTATGGCTACACCTTC. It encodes CASSRSPQGGYGYTF.

The CDR3 bases are TGTGCCAGCAGCCGGCGCGGACAGGGGAGCAACTACGAGCAGTACTTC. It is translated as CASSRRGQGSNYEQYF. This chain joins TRBV27 and TRBJ2-7; 9 bases are a match to TRBD1. V lost 6 bases to trimming and J lost 3 bases; unmatched junction nucleotides: 12. The germline gives CDR1 MNHEY, CDR2 SMNVEV (reference sequence). This CDR3 spans 16 amino acids.

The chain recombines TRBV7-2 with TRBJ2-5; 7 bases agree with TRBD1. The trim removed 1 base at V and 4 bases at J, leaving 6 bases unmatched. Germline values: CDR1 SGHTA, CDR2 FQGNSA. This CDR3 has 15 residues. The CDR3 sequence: CASSLGQGFLETQYF. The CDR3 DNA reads TGTGCCAGCAGCTTAGGACAGGGATTTCTAGAGACCCAGTACTTC.

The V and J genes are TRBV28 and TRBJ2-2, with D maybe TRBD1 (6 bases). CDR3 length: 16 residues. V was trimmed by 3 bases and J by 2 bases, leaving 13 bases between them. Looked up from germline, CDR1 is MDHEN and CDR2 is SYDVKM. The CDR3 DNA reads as TGTGCCAGCAGTTTCCCACAGGGTACTAACACCGGGGAGCTGTTTTTT. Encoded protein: CASSFPQGTNTGELFF. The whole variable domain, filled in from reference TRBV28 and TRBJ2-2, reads DVKVTQSSRYLVKRTGEKVFLECVQDMDHENMFWYRQDPGLGLRLIYFSYDVKMKEKGDIPEGYSVSREKKERFSLILESASTNQTSMYLCASSFPQGTNTGELFFGEGSRLTVL.

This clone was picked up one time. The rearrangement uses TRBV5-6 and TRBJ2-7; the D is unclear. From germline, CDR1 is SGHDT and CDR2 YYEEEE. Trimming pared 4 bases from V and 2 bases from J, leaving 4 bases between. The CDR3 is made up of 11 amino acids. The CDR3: CASSRTYEQYF. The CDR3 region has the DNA TGTGCCAGCAGCCGGACCTACGAGCAGTACTTC.

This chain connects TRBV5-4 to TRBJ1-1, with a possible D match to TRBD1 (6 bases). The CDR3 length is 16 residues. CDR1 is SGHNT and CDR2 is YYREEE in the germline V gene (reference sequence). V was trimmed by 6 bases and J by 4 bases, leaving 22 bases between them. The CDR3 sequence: CASTRGAGWDRTEAFF. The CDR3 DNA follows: TGTGCCAGCACCCGGGGGGCAGGGTGGGATCGCACTGAAGCTTTCTTT.

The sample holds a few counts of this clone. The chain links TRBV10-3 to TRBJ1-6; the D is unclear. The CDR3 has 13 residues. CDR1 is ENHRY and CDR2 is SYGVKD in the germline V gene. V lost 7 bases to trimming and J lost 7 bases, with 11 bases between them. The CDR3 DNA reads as TGTGCCATCAAACCAGTTCAAAATTCACCCCTCCACTTT. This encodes CAIKPVQNSPLHF.

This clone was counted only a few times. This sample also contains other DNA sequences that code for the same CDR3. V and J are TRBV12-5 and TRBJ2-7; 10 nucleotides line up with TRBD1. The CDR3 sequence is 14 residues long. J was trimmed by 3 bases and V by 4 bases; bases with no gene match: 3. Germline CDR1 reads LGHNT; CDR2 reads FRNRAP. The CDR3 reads CASGSGTGDYEQYF. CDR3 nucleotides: TGTGCTAGTGGTTCTGGGACAGGGGACTACGAGCAGTACTTC.

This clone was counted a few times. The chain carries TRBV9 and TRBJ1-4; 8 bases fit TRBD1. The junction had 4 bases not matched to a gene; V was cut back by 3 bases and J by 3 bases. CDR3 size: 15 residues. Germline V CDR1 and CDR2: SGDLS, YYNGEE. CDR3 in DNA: TGTGCCAGCAGCGCCCAGACAGGGGCTAATGAAAAACTGTTTTTT. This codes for CASSAQTGANEKLFF.